This T cell receptor (beta chain) was captured in a study of shared clonotypes between healthy human individuals (dated by TCRdb to the early 2020s). General notes on the study: Two women and a few men aged 18 to 49 years were included in the cohort. To increase sequencing depth and limit assay-specific biases, different laboratories used diverse techniques to prepare libraries and sequence TCR repertoires. Per donor, three plates each were used for CD4 naive and CD4 memory, two for CD8 naive, and one for CD8 memory. Each donor's leukapheresis produced roughly between roughly 0.94 and 9.5 billion PBMCs. Blood TCR repertoires of about five healthy adults were deeply sequenced to estimate repertoire size and the extent of clonotype sharing between individuals.

Study-level results and caveats: The genetic and exposure-history diversity represented was limited by the small number of donors. Even with the large sequencing depth, rarefaction of the sorted-subset datasets indicated that sequencing was incomplete. Larger estimated clonotype richness was generally found for naive subsets than for memory subsets. Sampling was restricted to blood, and TCR repertoires in tissue are likely to differ from TCR repertoires in blood. Pairwise subsampling indicated that sequencing depth was expected to affect the degree of clonotype sharing among donors. Sharing across four donors was observed for around 5% of naive CD4, 3% to 3.5% of naive CD8, over 2% of memory CD4, and roughly 0.4% of memory CD8 clonotypes. Compared with non-shared clonotypes, clonotypes shared by all four sorted-subset donors had higher generation probabilities.

Trimming removed 4 bases from V and 0 bases from J; the gene matches leave 7 bases unexplained. From the cysteine through the phenylalanine, the CDR3 covers 17 amino acids. The entry retains the CDR3 DNA only, 51 bases that are in frame from base 1. CDR1 SGHVS and CDR2 FQNEAQ are derived from the germline V gene. Notes on this clone: Its cognate antigen has yet to be identified. No base quality information exists; no much larger clone differs at one position.

The donors were healthy, HIV-negative adults with no recently reported acute infections or vaccinations. Every donor was a Caucasian adult living in Nashville, Tennessee, USA. CD4+ T cells were enriched by magnetic negative selection, after which naive cells were positively selected on CD45RA and the negative fraction was taken as the memory subset. After blood collection by leukapheresis, PBMCs were isolated using Ficoll-Histopaque density gradient centrifugation and then cryopreserved in the vapor phase of liquid nitrogen. Analytical flow cytometry was used to check the purity and quantity of every magnetically sorted T cell population. From each sorted fraction, genomic DNA was isolated and quantified by UV absorbance on a Nanodrop 2000c. Using the deep immunoSEQ assay, multiplex PCR amplified TCR CDR3 regions from genomic DNA. Extracted genomic DNA from each cell subset was spread evenly across all wells of several immunoSEQ 96-well plates, with each plate serving as a replicate. For sorted subsets, about 200 ng genomic DNA, equal to 30,000 to 35,000 T cell genomes, was loaded into each replicate PCR. Purified libraries were quantified with a Qubit 3.0 fluorometer, sized on a Bioanalyzer 2100, and re-quantified with the KAPA Library Quantification kit. Each immunoSEQ 96-well plate was sequenced on its own single-read 150-cycle Illumina NextSeq 550 flow cell. On the study's bioinformatics: Because the immunoSEQ output held only junctional sequences and lacked quality scores, the filtering could not match the filtering applied to full-length reads. To assign V/J genes and CDR3, sequences were annotated using PyIR, a Python wrapper for IgBLAST v1.9, with IMGT germline references. Any read was removed if the V/J assignment was weak (E-value above 1e-6), the CDR3 was missing, or the read contained stop codons, out-of-frame junctions, or ambiguous translated residues. V3J clonotypes were defined by identical inferred V gene, J gene, and CDR3 amino acid sequence. To compute the percentage overlap between repertoires, the number of shared unique clonotypes was divided by the size of the smaller repertoire. Repertoire richness was assessed with RTK rarefaction, the Chao1 estimator, and Recon v2.1 estimates of unobserved clonotypes. Generation probabilities for all TCRbeta clonotypes obtained by the gDNA method from a handful of donors were computed using OLGA. Sourced from immuneACCESS, this table was stored by TCRdb with only in-frame sequences that have V and J called. A share of the clones is absent; for the studies checked, an unresolved V gene accounts for under half, and the remainder has no known explanation. V, J and clone size are taken as reported in that table, and D and trimming were inferred from the DNA itself. The sample profile shows around 1.5 million clones; 98% of them were found once. The ten largest clones take up 0.45% of the sample.

This TCR was recovered from a man under 40 in good health. The V gene is TRBV7-8 and the J gene is TRBJ1-1; 11 bases in between match TRBD1. Material: naive CD4+ T cells sorted from blood. In the paper's terms, the cell subset or site label means: CD45RA+ positively selected. The sequenced DNA: TGTGCCAGCAGCTCCCCTGGGACAGGGGGGATGAACACTGAAGCTTTCTTT. The encoded protein is CASSSPGTGGMNTEAFF.